The 29 T cell receptor beta chains below all came from one sample that was sequenced in a study of regulatory T cells. The primer mix had 52 TRBV and 13 TRBJ primers. The repertoire was sequenced with immunoSEQ multiplex PCR; TCRdb's copy has only in-frame clones and lacks some. Among about 35,000 clones, 89% were seen once, and the ten largest hold around 2.5%. These receptors have no known antigen. Whole-study findings and limits: Hydrophobic residues at CDR3 positions 6 and 7 were enriched in conventional CD4+ T cells of CD3G-deficient patients.

Material for sequencing was conventional CD4+ T cells sorted from blood. All receptors derive from a young adult with CD3G deficiency.

The V gene is TRBV7-9, the J gene TRBJ1-2, with no clear D. The ends were cut back, 5 bases at V and 7 bases at J, with 11 bases in the middle. Germline assignment: CDR1 SEHNR and CDR2 FQNEAQ (reference sequence). CDR3 size: 12 residues. In nucleotides, the CDR3 is TGTGCCAGCAGCCCAGACAAGGGTGGCTACACCTTC. Amino acids: CASSPDKGGYTF.

This clone was seen only a few times. The CDR3 spells CASSWAADTQYF. The CDR3 nucleotides are TGTGCCAGCAGCTGGGCGGCAGATACGCAGTATTTT. V gene TRBV7-9 combines with J gene TRBJ2-3; D gene uncertain. Between the trimmed V and J ends, which lost 4 bases and 4 bases, there was a span of 6 bases. CDR1 is SEHNR and CDR2 is FQNEAQ in the germline V gene (reference sequence). This CDR3 contains 12 residues.

V usage is TRBV6-5 and J usage is TRBJ2-2, with 9 bases aligning to TRBD2. J was trimmed by 4 bases and V by 6 bases; bases with no gene match: 6. From germline, CDR1 is MNHEY and CDR2 SVGAGI. The CDR3 contains 15 residues. The CDR3 protein is CASSETSGATGELFF. As DNA, the CDR3 is TGTGCCAGCAGCGAGACTAGCGGAGCCACCGGGGAGCTGTTTTTT.

V usage is TRBV5-1 and J usage is TRBJ2-3; possible D gene TRBD1, 6 bases. CDR3 size: 14 residues. V was cut by 0 bases and J by 7 bases, with 12 bases left in between. Germline V gene sequence: CDR1 SGHRS, CDR2 YFSETQ. CDR3: CASSLDRARNTQYF. CDR3 DNA: TGCGCCAGCAGCTTGGACAGGGCGAGAAATACGCAGTATTTT.

V usage is TRBV20-1 and J usage is TRBJ2-7; 8 bases are shared with TRBD2. The CDR3 consists of 11 residues. The germline V gene has CDR1 DFQATT and CDR2 SNEGSKA (reference sequence). Losses at the gene ends were 7 bases for V and 4 bases for J; bases not matched to a gene: 3. The CDR3 protein is CSVSGGYEQYF. The CDR3 coding sequence is TGCAGTGTCTCGGGGGGGTACGAGCAGTACTTC.

This chain joins TRBV5-1 and TRBJ2-5, with 9 nucleotides matching TRBD1. CDR1 and CDR2 from the germline V gene are SGHRS and YFSETQ. This CDR3 contains 15 residues. The V segment lost 4 bases and the J segment 7 bases; nucleotides outside the gene matches: 11. The CDR3 loop is CASSPNSGQGRTQYF. The DNA for the CDR3 is TGCGCCAGCAGCCCCAACTCCGGACAGGGGCGGACCCAGTACTTC.

The gene calls are TRBV28 and TRBJ1-1; tentatively, D is TRBD1 (6 bases). Germline CDR1 reads MDHEN; CDR2 reads SYDVKM. This CDR3 has 14 residues. The V end lost 6 bases, the J end lost 1 base, and 12 bases lay between the germline ends. This chain's CDR3 is CASSLWTANTEAFF. The DNA for the CDR3 is TGTGCCAGCAGCCTTTGGACAGCGAACACTGAAGCTTTCTTT. Full variable domain (remainder filled in from reference TRBV28 and TRBJ1-1): DVKVTQSSRYLVKRTGEKVFLECVQDMDHENMFWYRQDPGLGLRLIYFSYDVKMKEKGDIPEGYSVSREKKERFSLILESASTNQTSMYLCASSLWTANTEAFFGQGTRLTVV.

This clone was seen a handful of times. The V gene is TRBV6-1, the J gene TRBJ1-5; 7 nucleotides align to TRBD1. The CDR3 is made up of 14 amino acids. The ends lost 7 bases at V and 2 bases at J; junction bases unmatched: 5. Per germline, CDR1 MNHNS and CDR2 SASEGT. The CDR3 protein is CASTTGLRNQPQHF. CDR3 nucleotides: TGTGCCAGCACGACAGGGCTGCGCAATCAGCCCCAGCATTTT.

This sequence joins TRBV20-1 and TRBJ1-1; D uncertain. This CDR3 spans 11 amino acids. Germline V gene data show CDR1 as DFQATT and CDR2 as SNEGSKA (reference sequence). Trimming removed 3 bases at V and 8 bases at J, with 10 bases between. Here the CDR3 reads CSASQGREAFF. The CDR3 DNA sequence: TGCAGTGCTAGCCAAGGCCGGGAAGCTTTCTTT.

This clone came up a few times. This chain connects TRBV6-1 to TRBJ2-3; D is unresolved. Germline loops: CDR1 MNHNS, CDR2 SASEGT. This CDR3 region has 13 residues. Trimming removed 8 bases from V and 1 base from J, with 10 bases in between. In nucleotides, the CDR3 is TGTGCCAGCTTACGGGTGGGCACAGATACGCAGTATTTT. Translation: CASLRVGTDTQYF.

This clone was found a few times. The chain employs TRBV7-9 and TRBJ2-3; weak D call: TRBD1 (6 bases). V lost 2 bases and J lost 1, with 10 bases in between. Germline lookup yields CDR1 SEHNR and CDR2 FQNEAQ (reference sequence). The CDR3 contains 15 residues. The CDR3 region is CASSLFSGGTDTQYF. The CDR3 nucleotides are TGTGCCAGCAGCTTATTTTCAGGGGGCACAGATACGCAGTATTTT.

The CDR3 loop is CASSFAQGDYEQYF. The DNA of the CDR3 is TGTGCCAGCAGCTTCGCACAGGGGGACTACGAGCAGTACTTC. The V call is TRBV11-3, the J call TRBJ2-7; 8 bases are a match to TRBD1. Trimming took 3 bases from V and 3 from J; bases not matched to a gene: 4. CDR3 length: 14 amino acids. Germline CDR1 is SGHNT and CDR2 is YENEEA.

The CDR3 here is CASSLVTKDNHYEQYF. The CDR3 DNA is TGTGCCAGCAGCTTAGTAACGAAGGACAACCACTACGAGCAGTACTTC. The chain employs TRBV13 and TRBJ2-7; D is possibly TRBD1 (5 bases). The CDR3 length is 16 residues. V was clipped by 1 base and J by 3 bases, with 16 bases between them. The V gene's germline CDR1 is PRHDT and CDR2 FYEKMQ (reference sequence).

About this clone: Its ends do not fully match the called genes, so a read error is possible. At the DNA level, this CDR3 is encoded by other sequences in the same sample as well. V is TRBV9 and J is TRBJ2-2; D possibly corresponds to TRBD2 (5 bases). Looked up from germline, CDR1 is SGDLS and CDR2 is YYNGEE. The CDR3 spans 15 residues. CDR3 amino acids: CASSPSSINTGELFF. DNA for the CDR3: TGTGCTAGCAGCCCCTCTAGCATAAACACCGGGGAGCTGTTTTTT.

The chain combines TRBV18 with TRBJ2-1; D may match TRBD1 or TRBD2 (6 bases each). Germline CDR1 KGHSH, CDR2 LQKENI. Trimming cost V 6 bases and J 5 bases, with 17 bases left between them. CDR3 length equals 15 residues. The CDR3 loop is CASSVQGRINNEQFF. In DNA, the CDR3 is TGTGCCAGCTCGGTCCAGGGGAGGATTAACAATGAGCAGTTCTTC.

This chain uses TRBV28 with TRBJ2-7, with 8 nucleotides matching TRBD2. CDR3 length: 11 residues. The germline gives CDR1 MDHEN, CDR2 SYDVKM. The ends lost 9 bases at V and 2 bases at J; junction bases unmatched: 0. CDR3 coding DNA: TGTGCCAGTAGCGGGACCTACGAGCAGTACTTC. This codes for CASSGTYEQYF.

V is TRBV7-9 and J is TRBJ2-3; 7 bases are a match to TRBD1. The J segment lost 0 bases and the V segment lost 6 bases, leaving 3 bases of the junction unmatched. Germline lookup yields CDR1 SEHNR and CDR2 FQNEAQ (reference sequence). The CDR3 length is 14 residues. The CDR3 here is CASSPGQSTDTQYF. CDR3 in DNA: TGTGCCAGCAGTCCGGGACAGAGCACAGATACGCAGTATTTT.

This rearrangement joins TRBV30 to TRBJ2-4; unclear D gene. The CDR3 sequence is 14 residues long. Trimming left V 0 bases short and J 1 base short, with 7 bases between. Germline V CDR1 and CDR2: GTSNPN, SVGIG (reference sequence). This chain's CDR3 is CAWSVSGAKNIQYF. The CDR3 coding sequence is TGTGCCTGGAGTGTATCCGGGGCCAAAAACATTCAGTACTTC.

The V gene is TRBV6-6, the J gene TRBJ1-2; 8 nucleotides match TRBD1. The CDR3 runs 15 residues. Germline V gives CDR1 MNHNY, CDR2 SVGAGI (reference sequence). The V segment lost 0 bases and the J segment 8 bases; nucleotides outside the gene matches: 8. The chain's CDR3 is CASSYSETGAGGYTF. In DNA form, the CDR3 reads TGTGCCAGCAGTTACTCGGAGACAGGGGCCGGGGGCTACACCTTC.

The chain combines TRBV28 with TRBJ1-2; D not resolved. V shed 2 bases and J shed 8 bases, with 15 bases lying between them. This CDR3 comprises 14 residues. Germline V gene lookup returns CDR1 MDHEN and CDR2 SYDVKM. The CDR3 nucleotides read TGTGCCAGCAGTTTAGATAGGCGCAGTGGAGGCTACACCTTC. Protein sequence: CASSLDRRSGGYTF.

This sequence joins TRBV13 and TRBJ2-1, with a possible D match to TRBD2 (7 bases). V lost 0 bases and J lost 7, with 16 bases in between. The CDR3 has 16 amino acids. Germline-derived CDR1 and CDR2 are PRHDT and FYEKMQ (reference sequence). The CDR3 DNA reads as TGTGCCAGCAGCTTAGGGATGGGGGGGCAGACAAATGAGCAGTTCTTC. Residues: CASSLGMGGQTNEQFF.

The chain has TRBV30 and TRBJ1-1, with a possible D match to TRBD1 (5 bases). CDR1 GTSNPN and CDR2 SVGIG come from the germline V gene (reference sequence). V was pared by 3 bases and J by 1 base, with 12 bases between. The CDR3 is 14 amino acids. CDR3 protein: CAWSQGLANTEAFF. CDR3 DNA sequence: TGTGCCTGGAGCCAGGGACTCGCGAACACTGAAGCTTTCTTT.

The CDR3 sequence: CASSPAANTEAFF. DNA of the CDR3: TGTGCCAGCTCCCCCGCAGCGAACACTGAAGCTTTCTTT. This chain uses TRBV6-1 with TRBJ1-1; D gene uncertain. Germline values: CDR1 MNHNS, CDR2 SASEGT. The CDR3 loop spans 13 amino acids. V was clipped by 8 bases and J by 1 base, with 11 bases between them.

The chain is built from TRBV7-8 and TRBJ2-6, with D perhaps given as TRBD1 or TRBD2 (5 bases each). V was pared by 3 bases and J by 0 bases, with 12 bases between. The CDR3 consists of 17 residues. Germline V gene data show CDR1 as SGHVS and CDR2 as FQNEAQ. In DNA form, the CDR3 reads TGTGCCAGCAGCTTTGGCACGGGGCTCTCTGGGGCCAACGTCCTGACTTTC. It translates to CASSFGTGLSGANVLTF.

The gene calls are TRBV6-1 and TRBJ2-5; possibly TRBD2 for D (6 bases). Germline assignment: CDR1 MNHNS and CDR2 SASEGT. V was pared by 5 bases and J by 7 bases, with 8 bases between. CDR3 length: 11 amino acids. Here the CDR3 reads CASSHGGTQYF. The CDR3 DNA reads as TGTGCCAGCAGTCACGGGGGGACCCAGTACTTC.

The chain uses TRBV11-3 and TRBJ1-3; no clear D gene. CDR3 size: 14 residues. CDR1 and CDR2 from the germline V gene are SGHNT and YENEEA. The V end lost 5 bases, the J end lost 4 bases, and 12 bases lay between the germline ends. CDR3 sequence: CASSLPLQGNTIYF. In DNA, the CDR3 is TGTGCCAGCAGCCTACCCCTTCAGGGAAACACCATATATTTT. Complete variable domain (other parts from reference TRBV11-3 and TRBJ1-3): EAGVVQSPRYKIIEKKQPVAFWCNPISGHNTLYWYLQNLGQGPELLIRYENEEAVDDSQLPKDRFSAERLKGVDSTLKIQPAELGDSAVYLCASSLPLQGNTIYFGEGSWLTVV.

The V and J genes are TRBV7-2 and TRBJ2-5; D is unresolved. Germline V lookup: CDR1 SGHTA, CDR2 FQGNSA. The CDR3 spans 13 residues. With 2 bases removed from V and 3 bases from J, the gap between germline ends came to 7 bases. As DNA, the CDR3 is TGTGCCAGCAGCTTAAGGGTGGAAGAGACCCAGTACTTC. It specifies CASSLRVEETQYF.

This clone was counted once. The genes are TRBV5-1 and TRBJ2-7, with 10 bases matching TRBD1. Germline assignment: CDR1 SGHRS and CDR2 YFSETQ. The J segment lost 5 bases and the V segment lost 4 bases, leaving 6 bases of the junction unmatched. This CDR3 region has 14 residues. The CDR3 is CASSPGTGDHEQYF. The DNA for the CDR3 is TGCGCCAGCAGCCCCGGGACAGGGGACCACGAGCAGTACTTC.

Regarding this clone: The identical CDR3 is also encoded by other nucleotide sequences in the sample. The rearrangement links TRBV28 to TRBJ1-2; D remains unclear. The germline V and J ends were trimmed by 3 bases and 1 base, with 6 bases remaining between them. This CDR3 is built from 13 residues. Germline loops: CDR1 MDHEN, CDR2 SYDVKM. The CDR3 reads CASSLSGNYGYTF. CDR3 in DNA: TGTGCCAGCAGTTTGAGCGGTAACTATGGCTACACCTTC.